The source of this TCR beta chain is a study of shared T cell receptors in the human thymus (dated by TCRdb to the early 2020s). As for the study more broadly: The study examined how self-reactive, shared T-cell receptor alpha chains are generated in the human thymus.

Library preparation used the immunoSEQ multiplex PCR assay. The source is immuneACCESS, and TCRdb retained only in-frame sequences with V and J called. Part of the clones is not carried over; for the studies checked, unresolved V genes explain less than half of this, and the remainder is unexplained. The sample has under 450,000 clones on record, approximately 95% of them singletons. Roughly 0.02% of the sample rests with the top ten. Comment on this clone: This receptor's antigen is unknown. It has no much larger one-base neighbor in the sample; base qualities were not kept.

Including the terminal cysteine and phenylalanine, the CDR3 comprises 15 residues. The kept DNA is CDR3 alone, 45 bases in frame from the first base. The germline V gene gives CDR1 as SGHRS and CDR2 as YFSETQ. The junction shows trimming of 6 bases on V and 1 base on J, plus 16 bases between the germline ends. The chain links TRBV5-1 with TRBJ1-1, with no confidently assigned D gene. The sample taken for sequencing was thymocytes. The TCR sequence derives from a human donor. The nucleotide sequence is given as TGCGCCAGCACCTGGCCGGGAGGTGAGAACACTGAAGCTTTCTTT. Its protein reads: CASTWPGGENTEAFF.